Below, 24 T cell receptor beta chains from the same sample are listed, as sequenced in a study of blood T cell repertoires in COVID-19. Sequencing was performed with immunoSEQ multiplex PCR; in TCRdb, only in-frame clones are kept and a portion is missing. The sample carries around 300,000 clones, about 87% recorded once. The sample taken for sequencing was peripheral blood. Source of these receptors: a woman in her 30s with COVID-19, enrolled during active disease.

The J gene is TRBJ2-3, the V gene TRBV5-1; 7 bases fit TRBD2. V gave up 4 bases and J gave up 0 bases; unmatched junction bases: 11. This CDR3 region has 17 residues. Germline V gene sequence: CDR1 SGHRS, CDR2 YFSETQ. The DNA for the CDR3 is TGCGCCAGCAGCCCGGGAGGTGGCTGGGGAAGCACAGATACGCAGTATTTT. Protein: CASSPGGGWGSTDTQYF.

This clone was seen more than once but under ten times. V and J are TRBV4-1 and TRBJ2-1; D not certain. Looked up from germline, CDR1 is MGHRA and CDR2 is YSYEKL. V lost 2 bases to trimming and J lost 5 bases, with 10 bases between them. The CDR3 consists of 14 residues. CDR3 bases: TGCGCCAGCAGCCAATTCGGTGCCCACAATGAGCAGTTCTTC. Protein product: CASSQFGAHNEQFF.

This clone was found a few times. The chain joins TRBV19 to TRBJ1-5; 8 positions agree with TRBD1. Per the germline V gene, CDR1 is LNHDA and CDR2 is SQIVND (reference sequence). V trimming: 7 bases; J trimming: 1 base; junction bases outside the gene matches: 9. There are 16 residues in the CDR3. The chain's CDR3 is CASIETGAWSNQPQHF. CDR3 DNA sequence: TGTGCCAGTATCGAGACAGGGGCCTGGAGCAATCAGCCCCAGCATTTT.

This chain links TRBV2 with TRBJ2-3, with TRBD2 as a possible D gene (6 bases). The CDR3 has 14 amino acids. The germline V gene encodes CDR1 SNHLY and CDR2 FYNNEI. Deletions cut 6 bases from V and 0 bases from J, with 10 bases between. The CDR3, as DNA: TGTGCCAGCAGCGAGACTAGGAGCACAGATACGCAGTATTTT. Translated: CASSETRSTDTQYF.

This rearrangement joins TRBV20-1 to TRBJ2-7; possibly TRBD1 for D (6 bases). Germline loops: CDR1 DFQATT, CDR2 SNEGSKA (reference sequence). Between the trimmed V and J ends, which lost 5 bases and 5 bases, there was a span of 7 bases. The CDR3 runs 10 residues. The CDR3 sequence: CSAQGNEQYV. CDR3 DNA sequence: TGCAGTGCTCAGGGGAACGAGCAGTACGTC.

The chain carries TRBV7-9 and TRBJ1-4; tentative D call: TRBD1 (6 bases). V lost 11 bases and J lost 4, with 11 bases in between. This CDR3 is 12 amino acids long. CDR1 is SEHNR, CDR2 FQNEAQ, per germline (reference sequence). The DNA for the CDR3 is TGTGCCTCCGGACAGTATAATGAAAAACTGTTTTTT. Encoded protein: CASGQYNEKLFF. Combining the CDR3 with reference TRBV7-9 and TRBJ1-4 gives the whole variable domain DTGVSQNPRHKITKRGQNVTFRCDPISEHNRLYWYRQTLGQGPEFLTYFQNEAQLEKSRLLSDRFSAERPKGSFSTLEIQRTEQGDSAMYLCASGQYNEKLFFGSGTQLSVL.

J is TRBJ1-2 and V is TRBV18; 8 positions match TRBD1. Germline V lookup: CDR1 KGHSH, CDR2 LQKENI. The V gene end was trimmed by 3 bases and the J gene end by 0 bases; junction bases not matched to a gene: 6. This CDR3 comprises 16 residues. The CDR3 DNA is TGTGCCAGCTCACCGGGACAGGCATTATCTAACTATGGCTACACCTTC. Its translation is CASSPGQALSNYGYTF.

V is TRBV6-5 and J is TRBJ1-1; D call uncertain. The germline V gene encodes CDR1 MNHEY and CDR2 SVGAGI. The CDR3 sequence is 13 residues long. Trimming removed 4 bases from V and 3 bases from J, with 9 bases in between. The DNA of the CDR3 is TGTGCCAGCAGTTCGGGGTTTCACACTGAAGCTTTCTTT. The encoded protein is CASSSGFHTEAFF.

The chain couples TRBV28 to TRBJ1-2; 11 bases are shared with TRBD1. The CDR3 runs to 16 residues. CDR1 and CDR2 (germline): MDHEN, SYDVKM. The junction had 11 bases not matched to a gene; V was cut back by 5 bases and J by 6 bases. The CDR3 spells CASSLSPGTGGNGYTF. CDR3 coding DNA: TGTGCCAGCAGTCTCAGTCCCGGGACAGGGGGAAATGGCTACACCTTC.

The V call is TRBV6-6, the J call TRBJ2-7, with a weak D call TRBD1 (7 bases). V gave up 8 bases and J gave up 6 bases, with 23 bases separating them. This CDR3 is 15 amino acids long. CDR1 and CDR2 from the germline V gene are MNHNY and SVGAGI (reference sequence). In DNA, the CDR3 is TGTGCCAGCGGAGGGGGCCGAGACAGGGCTCTCGAGCAGTACTTC. Protein: CASGGGRDRALEQYF.

The rearrangement uses TRBV29-1 and TRBJ2-2; 13 bases agree with TRBD2. The CDR3 runs 16 residues. Germline lookup yields CDR1 SQVTM and CDR2 ANQGSEA. J gave up 1 base and V 3 bases, and 2 bases lay outside the gene matches. DNA of the CDR3: TGCAGCGTTGATGGGACTAGCGGGGAGAACACCGGGGAGCTGTTTTTT. Protein: CSVDGTSGENTGELFF.

This clone was recorded a few times. The rearrangement links TRBV6-4 to TRBJ1-4; 11 positions agree with TRBD1. Germline V gene sequence: CDR1 MRHNA, CDR2 SNTAGT. This CDR3 comprises 18 residues. J lost 5 bases, V lost 6 bases, and 14 bases had no gene match. The CDR3 nucleotides read TGTGCCAGCAGCGAGGGACAGGGGGACGGAGGGGAGAATGAAAAACTGTTTTTT. It codes for CASSEGQGDGGENEKLFF.

V gene TRBV6-5 combines with J gene TRBJ2-7; weak D call: TRBD2 (5 bases). Germline CDR1 MNHEY, CDR2 SVGAGI. Trimming stripped 6 bases from V and 0 bases from J, with 15 bases between. The CDR3 is 15 residues long. For the CDR3, the DNA is TGTGCCAGCAGACCCCGTGGTGGGAGCTCCTACGAGCAGTACTTC. This gives the protein CASRPRGGSSYEQYF.

This clone was seen only a few times. The V gene is TRBV9, the J gene TRBJ1-2, with 8 bases fitting TRBD1. This CDR3 is 16 amino acids long. V lost 3 bases and J lost 6; bases outside the gene matches: 13. Germline CDR1 and CDR2: SGDLS and YYNGEE. CDR3 sequence: CASSDPDRDGEDGYTF. As DNA, the CDR3 is TGTGCCAGCAGCGACCCGGACAGGGACGGGGAGGATGGCTACACCTTC.

The V call is TRBV10-3, the J call TRBJ1-2; 11 nucleotides align to TRBD1. With V trimmed by 6 bases and J by 0 bases, 3 bases remained unmatched. This CDR3 region has 15 residues. Germline CDR1 and CDR2: ENHRY and SYGVKD. CDR3 residues: CAIRGQGDSNYGYTF. CDR3 sequence (DNA): TGTGCCATCAGGGGACAGGGGGACTCTAACTATGGCTACACCTTC.

This chain joins TRBV14 and TRBJ2-2, with D unresolved. Germline CDR1 is SGHDN and CDR2 is FVKESK. Between the trimmed V and J ends, which lost 1 base and 5 bases, there was a span of 5 bases. The CDR3 sequence is 13 residues long. The CDR3: CASSQAITGELFF. The CDR3 bases are TGTGCCAGCAGCCAAGCAATTACCGGGGAGCTGTTTTTT.

The genes are TRBV7-8 and TRBJ2-5; TRBD2 might be the D (7 bases). Germline CDR1 reads SGHVS; CDR2 reads FQNEAQ. The ends were cut back, 3 bases at V and 5 bases at J, with 16 bases in the middle. The CDR3 covers 15 residues. The CDR3 DNA reads TGTGCCAGCAGCTTCAGGACTAGGGGGGGGGAGACCCAGTACTTC. The encoded protein is CASSFRTRGGETQYF.

As DNA, the CDR3 is TGTGCCAGCAGTCCCACGGTGGGGCACGGCTACACCTTC. Translation gives CASSPTVGHGYTF. The chain employs TRBV28 and TRBJ1-2; possibly TRBD1 for D (5 bases). The CDR3 extends over 13 amino acids. With 5 bases removed from V and 8 bases from J, the gap between germline ends came to 15 bases. From germline, CDR1 is MDHEN and CDR2 SYDVKM.

The chain uses TRBV7-9 and TRBJ2-1, with 7 nucleotides matching TRBD1. V dropped 3 bases and J dropped 5; count of bases not matched to a gene: 13. The germline V gene encodes CDR1 SEHNR and CDR2 FQNEAQ (reference sequence). The CDR3 is made up of 17 amino acids. CDR3 coding DNA: TGTGCCAGCAGCTTTCACTTAGGGACAGCCGGGGACAATGAGCAGTTCTTC. This translates into CASSFHLGTAGDNEQFF.

The chain uses TRBV28 and TRBJ1-5; 9 bases line up with TRBD1. Germline V gene sequence: CDR1 MDHEN, CDR2 SYDVKM. The CDR3 consists of 14 residues. The V gene end was trimmed by 2 bases and the J gene end by 5 bases; junction bases not matched to a gene: 1. The CDR3 reads CASSLGTGYQPQHF. The CDR3 DNA reads TGTGCCAGCAGTTTAGGGACAGGGTATCAGCCCCAGCATTTT.

The CDR3: CASSRLTTEHNYGYTF. In nucleotides, the CDR3 is TGTGCCAGCAGCCGCCTCACGACAGAGCATAACTATGGCTACACCTTC. The V call is TRBV5-4, the J call TRBJ1-2; the D gene is possibly TRBD1 (5 bases). The germline CDR1 and CDR2 sequences are SGHNT and YYREEE (reference sequence). The CDR3 runs 16 residues. V was shortened by 4 bases and J by 1 base, with 17 bases between the two germline ends.

The J gene is TRBJ1-3, the V gene TRBV2, with a tentative D call TRBD1 (5 bases). CDR3 length: 18 amino acids. V was shortened by 5 bases and J by 0 bases, with 20 bases between the two germline ends. Germline V lookup: CDR1 SNHLY, CDR2 FYNNEI. The chain's CDR3 is CASSTSRQRDRSGNTIYF. CDR3 in DNA: TGTGCCAGCAGTACCTCTCGACAGCGGGATCGCTCTGGAAACACCATATATTTT.

The rearrangement uses TRBV29-1 and TRBJ1-2; D might be TRBD1 (5 bases). With 4 bases removed from V and 5 bases from J, the gap between germline ends came to 8 bases. The germline CDR1 and CDR2 sequences are SQVTM and ANQGSEA. This CDR3 has 11 residues. The CDR3 coding sequence is TGCAGCGTTGGTCAGGGATATGGCTACACCTTC. The encoded protein is CSVGQGYGYTF.

A single count supports this clone. The genes are TRBV6-5 and TRBJ1-2, with 7 bases aligning to TRBD1. Unmatched junction bases numbered 8, after V lost 5 bases and J lost 5 bases. The germline CDR1 and CDR2 sequences are MNHEY and SVGAGI. This CDR3 region has 14 residues. The CDR3 coding sequence is TGTGCCAGCAGTCGACAGGGAATCTCTTATGGCTACACCTTC. This encodes CASSRQGISYGYTF.